This T cell receptor (beta chain) was sequenced during a study of blood T cell repertoires in COVID-19. The wider study: Researchers got acute and convalescent COVID-19 samples from the United States, Italy and Spain.

Trimming took off 0 bases at V and 6 bases at J, with 12 bases between the two ends. The V gene's germline CDR1 is MNHEY and CDR2 SVGEGT. The CDR3 runs to 15 residues. Per the authors' pipeline: Amplifying reference gene primers gave estimates of nucleated cell counts. Sequenced by immunoSEQ multiplex PCR; TCRdb stores in-frame clones only, minus some. V and J calls plus clone size are reproduced from that table; the DNA served to infer D and trimming. The data contain about 150,000 clones, about nine tenths of them singletons. The clonotype originates from a man of 80 years or more with acute or convalescent COVID-19. The chain carries TRBV6-2 or TRBV6-3 and TRBJ1-5, with a possible D match to TRBD1 (5 bases). The sequenced sample consisted of peripheral blood. CDR3 DNA sequence: TGTGCCAGCAGTTACTCAGGCGGGGCAGGTCAGCCCCAGCATTTT. Its protein product is CASSYSGGAGQPQHF.